This note documents a single T cell receptor (beta chain) sequence. In the original processing: Amplifying reference gene primers gave estimates of nucleated cell counts. Measured with immunoSEQ multiplex PCR; TCRdb has only the in-frame clones, and not every one. V and J calls and clone size are copied from that table; D and trimming were computed from the DNA. The sample carries roughly 250,000 clones, around 82% recorded once. This sample stems from a study of blood T cell repertoires in COVID-19. In the study overall: Acute-phase and convalescent COVID-19 samples originated in the United States, Italy and Spain.

The CDR3 runs 15 residues. The V gene end was trimmed by 4 bases and the J gene end by 7 bases; junction bases not matched to a gene: 11. Germline CDR1 is SGDLS and CDR2 is YYNGEE. The receptor's source is a human donor in a cohort sampled during active COVID-19. This sequence joins TRBV9 and TRBJ2-3, with 8 bases matching TRBD2. Sequencing was done on a sample of peripheral blood. In nucleotides, the CDR3 is TGTGCCAGCAGCTCCTCCCCGGGAGGGCCGTATACGCAGTATTTT. This gives the protein CASSSSPGGPYTQYF.